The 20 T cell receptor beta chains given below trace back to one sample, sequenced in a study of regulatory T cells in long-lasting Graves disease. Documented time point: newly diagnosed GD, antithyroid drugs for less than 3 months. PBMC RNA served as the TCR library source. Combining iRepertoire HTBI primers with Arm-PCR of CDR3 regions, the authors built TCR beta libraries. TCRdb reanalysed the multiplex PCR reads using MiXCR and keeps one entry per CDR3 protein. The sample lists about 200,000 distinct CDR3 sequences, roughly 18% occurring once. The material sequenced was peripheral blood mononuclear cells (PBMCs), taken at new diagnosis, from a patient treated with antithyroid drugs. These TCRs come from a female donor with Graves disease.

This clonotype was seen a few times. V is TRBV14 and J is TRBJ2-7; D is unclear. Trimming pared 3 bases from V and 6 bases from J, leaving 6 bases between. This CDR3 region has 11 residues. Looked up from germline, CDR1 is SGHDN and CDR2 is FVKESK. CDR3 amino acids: CASSHAAEQYF. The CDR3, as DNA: TGTGCCAGCAGCCATGCGGCCGAGCAGTACTTC.

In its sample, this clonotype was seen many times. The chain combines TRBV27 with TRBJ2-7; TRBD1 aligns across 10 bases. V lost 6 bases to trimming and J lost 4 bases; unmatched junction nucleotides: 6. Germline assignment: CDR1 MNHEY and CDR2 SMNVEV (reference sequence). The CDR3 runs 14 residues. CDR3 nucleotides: TGTGCCAGCAGAAAATCGGGACAGGGGTACGAGCAGTACTTC. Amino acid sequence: CASRKSGQGYEQYF.

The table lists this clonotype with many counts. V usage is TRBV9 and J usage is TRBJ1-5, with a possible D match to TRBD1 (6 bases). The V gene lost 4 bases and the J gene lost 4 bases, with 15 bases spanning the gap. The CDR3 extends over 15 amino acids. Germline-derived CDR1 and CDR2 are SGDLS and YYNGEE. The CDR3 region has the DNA TGTGCCAGCAGCTCTTCAGGGGCCAGGAATCAGCCCCAGCATTTT. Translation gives CASSSSGARNQPQHF.

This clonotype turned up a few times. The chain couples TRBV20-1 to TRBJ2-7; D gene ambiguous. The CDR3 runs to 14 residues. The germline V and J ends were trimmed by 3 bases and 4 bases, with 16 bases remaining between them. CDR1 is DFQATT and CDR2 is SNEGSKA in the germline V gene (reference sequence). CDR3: CSASVDLRPYEQYF. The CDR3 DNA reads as TGCAGTGCTAGTGTGGACCTACGGCCTTACGAGCAGTACTTC.

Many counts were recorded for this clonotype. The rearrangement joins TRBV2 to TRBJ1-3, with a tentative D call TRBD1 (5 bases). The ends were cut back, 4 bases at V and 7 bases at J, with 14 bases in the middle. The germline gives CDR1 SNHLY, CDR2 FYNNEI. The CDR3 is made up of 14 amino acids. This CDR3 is CASSVTGRRNTIYF. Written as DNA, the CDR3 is TGTGCCAGCAGTGTAACAGGCCGAAGGAACACCATATATTTT.

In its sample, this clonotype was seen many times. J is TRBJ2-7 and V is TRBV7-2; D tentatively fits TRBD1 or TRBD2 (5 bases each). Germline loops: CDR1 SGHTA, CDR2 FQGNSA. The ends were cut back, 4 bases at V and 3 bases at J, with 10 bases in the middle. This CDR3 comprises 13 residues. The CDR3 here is CASSWDRVYEQYF. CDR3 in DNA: TGTGCCAGCAGCTGGGACCGAGTCTACGAGCAGTACTTC.

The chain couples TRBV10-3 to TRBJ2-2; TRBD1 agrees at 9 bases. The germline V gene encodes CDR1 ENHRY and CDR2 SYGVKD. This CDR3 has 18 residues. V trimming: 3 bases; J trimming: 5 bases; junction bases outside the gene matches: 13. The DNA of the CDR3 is TGTGCCATCAGTGACGTACGTTCCGGGACAGGGCGTACCGGGGAGCTGTTTTTT. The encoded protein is CAISDVRSGTGRTGELFF.

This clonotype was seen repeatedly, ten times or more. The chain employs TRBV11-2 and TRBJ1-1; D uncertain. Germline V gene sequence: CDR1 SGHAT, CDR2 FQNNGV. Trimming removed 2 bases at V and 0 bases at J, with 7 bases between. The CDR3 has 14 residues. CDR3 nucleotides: TGTGCCAGCAGCTTATCAGAAATGAACACTGAAGCTTTCTTT. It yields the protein CASSLSEMNTEAFF.

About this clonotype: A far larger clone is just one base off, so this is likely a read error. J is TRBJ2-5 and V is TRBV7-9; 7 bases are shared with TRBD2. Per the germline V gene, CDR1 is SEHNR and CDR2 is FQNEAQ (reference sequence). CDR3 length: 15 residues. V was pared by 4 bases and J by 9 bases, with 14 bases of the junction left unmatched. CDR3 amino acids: CASSSRTRTGRAQYF. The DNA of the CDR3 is TGTGCCAGCAGCTCAAGGACTAGGACGGGTCGGGCCCAGTACTTC.

This CDR3 is CASSVEYGEQFF. CDR3 in DNA: TGTGCCAGCAGCGTCGAGTATGGTGAGCAGTTCTTC. This chain joins TRBV7-9 and TRBJ2-1; D is ambiguous. V lost 5 bases and J lost 9, with 11 bases in between. Germline CDR1 and CDR2: SEHNR and FQNEAQ (reference sequence). The CDR3 contains 12 residues.

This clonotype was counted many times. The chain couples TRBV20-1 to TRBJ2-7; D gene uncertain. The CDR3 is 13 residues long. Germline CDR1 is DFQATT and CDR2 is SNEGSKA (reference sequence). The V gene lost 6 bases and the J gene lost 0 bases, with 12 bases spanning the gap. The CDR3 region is CSATDTLSYEQYF. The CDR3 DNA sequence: TGCAGTGCAACCGACACCCTCTCCTACGAGCAGTACTTC.

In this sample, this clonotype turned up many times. CDR3 protein: CASSRMGRDTQYF. Here the CDR3 DNA reads TGTGCCAGCAGTCGGATGGGGAGGGATACGCAGTATTTT. The chain carries TRBV7-9 and TRBJ2-3; weak D call: TRBD2 (6 bases). Germline CDR1 and CDR2: SEHNR and FQNEAQ (reference sequence). The CDR3 is made up of 13 amino acids. Trimming removed 6 bases from V and 6 bases from J, with 13 bases in between.

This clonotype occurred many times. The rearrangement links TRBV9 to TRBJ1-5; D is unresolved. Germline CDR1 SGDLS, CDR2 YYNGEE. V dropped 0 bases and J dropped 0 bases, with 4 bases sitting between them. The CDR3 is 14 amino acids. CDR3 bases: TGTGCCAGCAGCGTAGGAGATAGCAATCAGCCCCAGCATTTT. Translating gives CASSVGDSNQPQHF.

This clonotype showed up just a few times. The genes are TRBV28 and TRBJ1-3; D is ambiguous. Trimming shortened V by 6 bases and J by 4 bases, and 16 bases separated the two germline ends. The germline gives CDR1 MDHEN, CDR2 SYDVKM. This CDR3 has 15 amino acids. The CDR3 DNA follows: TGTGCCAGCAGCCGTTACAGAAGGCTCGGAAACACCATATATTTT. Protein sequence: CASSRYRRLGNTIYF.

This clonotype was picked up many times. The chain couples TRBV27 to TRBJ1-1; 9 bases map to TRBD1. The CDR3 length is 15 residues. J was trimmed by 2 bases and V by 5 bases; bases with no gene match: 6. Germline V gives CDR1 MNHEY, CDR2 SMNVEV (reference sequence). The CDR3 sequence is CASSPGQGINTEAFF. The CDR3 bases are TGTGCCAGCAGTCCAGGACAGGGGATTAACACTGAAGCTTTCTTT.

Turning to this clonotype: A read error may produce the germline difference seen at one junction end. The CDR3 protein is CAWSVGVNTEALF. The CDR3 DNA sequence: TGTGCCTGGAGTGTGGGGGTGAACACTGAAGCTCTCTTT. V gene TRBV30 combines with J gene TRBJ2-3; D is possibly TRBD1 or TRBD2 (5 bases each). The germline V gene encodes CDR1 GTSNPN and CDR2 SVGIG (reference sequence). There are 13 residues in the CDR3.

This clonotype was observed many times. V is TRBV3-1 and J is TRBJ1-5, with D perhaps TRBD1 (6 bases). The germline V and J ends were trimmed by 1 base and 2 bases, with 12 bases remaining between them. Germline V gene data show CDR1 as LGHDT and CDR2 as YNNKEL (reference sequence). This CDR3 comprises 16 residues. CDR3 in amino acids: CASSQAGAGGNQPQHF. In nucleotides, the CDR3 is TGTGCCAGCAGCCAAGCGGGGGCAGGCGGCAATCAGCCCCAGCATTTT.

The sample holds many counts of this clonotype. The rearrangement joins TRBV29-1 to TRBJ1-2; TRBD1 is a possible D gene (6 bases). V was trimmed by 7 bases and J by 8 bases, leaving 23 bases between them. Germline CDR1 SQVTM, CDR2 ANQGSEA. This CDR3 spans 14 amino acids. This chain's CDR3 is CSAPPGGGGEGYTF. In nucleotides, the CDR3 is TGCAGCGCTCCGCCGGGCGGGGGCGGCGAGGGCTACACCTTC.

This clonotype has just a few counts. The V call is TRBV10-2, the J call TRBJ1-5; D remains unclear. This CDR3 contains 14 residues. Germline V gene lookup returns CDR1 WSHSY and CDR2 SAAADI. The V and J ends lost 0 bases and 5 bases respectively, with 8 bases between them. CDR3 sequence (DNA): TGCGCCAGCAGTGAGTCGGGGAGTTATCAGCCCCAGCATTTT. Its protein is CASSESGSYQPQHF.

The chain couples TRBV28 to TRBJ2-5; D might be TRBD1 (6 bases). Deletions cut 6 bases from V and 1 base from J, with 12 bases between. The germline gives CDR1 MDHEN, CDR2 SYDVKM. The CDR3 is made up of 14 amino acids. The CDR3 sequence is CASSTQGSQETQYF. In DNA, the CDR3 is TGTGCCAGCAGCACCCAGGGGTCCCAAGAGACCCAGTACTTC.